Below, 6 T cell receptor beta chains from the same sample are listed, as sequenced in a study of blood T cell repertoires in COVID-19 (dated by TCRdb to 2020 to 2022). Receptor amplification or capture employed the immunoSEQ multiplex PCR assay. Sourced from immuneACCESS, this table was stored by TCRdb with only in-frame sequences that have V and J called. A share of the clones is absent; for the studies checked, an unresolved V gene accounts for under half, and the remainder has no known explanation. This sample has approximately 170,000 clones in its table, and roughly 80% of those were observed once. Jointly, the top ten make up about an eighth of the sample. Sequencing was carried out using peripheral blood. All receptors derive from a woman aged 50 to 65 with acute or convalescent COVID-19.

This clone is a singleton in its sample. The rearrangement links TRBV14 to TRBJ2-3; 12 bases agree with TRBD2. Germline-derived CDR1 and CDR2 are SGHDN and FVKESK. This CDR3 contains 20 residues. The V and J ends lost 2 bases and 4 bases, in that order; junction bases with no gene match: 16. The CDR3 DNA reads TGTGCCAGCAGCCAAACGGTCAGGACTAGCGGGACAGGATTGTCAGATACGCAGTATTTT. This gives the protein CASSQTVRTSGTGLSDTQYF.

The J gene is TRBJ1-5, the V gene TRBV15; TRBD1 matches at 7 bases. Germline assignment: CDR1 LNHNV and CDR2 YYDKDF (reference sequence). J was trimmed by 5 bases and V by 0 bases; bases with no gene match: 1. This CDR3 has 14 residues. The CDR3 region is CATSRDRGDQPQHF. The CDR3 bases are TGTGCCACCAGCAGAGACAGGGGGGATCAGCCCCAGCATTTT.

The sample holds one count of this clone. The chain recombines TRBV28 with TRBJ2-3; TRBD2 agrees at 11 bases. After removal of 10 bases from V and 2 bases from J, the junction contained 5 bases not matched to a gene. The CDR3 length is 14 residues. CDR1 is MDHEN, CDR2 SYDVKM, per germline. In DNA form, the CDR3 reads TGTGCCATCCTTAGCGGGAGGGCCACAGATACGCAGTATTTT. Encoded protein: CAILSGRATDTQYF.

The rearrangement links TRBV4-3 to TRBJ2-1, with a weak D call TRBD2 (6 bases). Germline assignment: CDR1 LGHNA and CDR2 YSLEER. The V gene lost 1 base and the J gene lost 7 bases, with 14 bases spanning the gap. The CDR3 runs 15 residues. CDR3: CASSQATGGKNEQFF. The CDR3 DNA reads as TGCGCCAGCAGCCAAGCGACCGGGGGAAAGAATGAGCAGTTCTTC.

The chain links TRBV28 to TRBJ1-2, with a possible D match to TRBD1 (6 bases). The V end was cut by 4 bases, the J end by 1 base, with 13 bases between. Germline values: CDR1 MDHEN, CDR2 SYDVKM. This CDR3 is built from 15 residues. The CDR3 reads CASSWGRSVNYGYTF. The CDR3, as DNA: TGTGCCAGCAGTTGGGGGCGGAGTGTTAACTATGGCTACACCTTC.

This clone was recorded a few times. DNA for the CDR3: TGTGCCAGCAGTCCTATTCCCGGGACAGGGGGTGGCACTGAAGCTTTCTTT. Translating it yields CASSPIPGTGGGTEAFF. This chain uses TRBV11-2 with TRBJ1-1, with 11 positions matching TRBD1. CDR3 length: 17 amino acids. Germline V lookup: CDR1 SGHAT, CDR2 FQNNGV. V was pared by 6 bases and J by 4 bases, with 13 bases of the junction left unmatched. The full variable domain, completed using reference TRBV11-2 and TRBJ1-1, is EAGVAQSPRYKIIEKRQSVAFWCNPISGHATLYWYQQILGQGPKLLIQFQNNGVVDDSQLPKDRFSAERLKGVDSTLKIQPAKLEDSAVYLCASSPIPGTGGGTEAFFGQGTRLTVV.